The next 6 T cell receptor beta chains were all read from a single sample in a study of CD8 T cells in Susac syndrome. After extraction with the RNeasy kit, roughly 0.45 to 1 ug of the RNA was reverse transcribed using random hexamers. TCRdb re-called the immunoSEQ multiplex PCR reads with MiXCR, one entry per CDR3 protein. This table holds 70,000 to 100,000 distinct CDR3 sequences, over 80% found once. The source material was CD8+ T cells from PBMCs. The receptors were gathered from a human donor in good health.

The rearrangement joins TRBV5-1 to TRBJ1-5, with D unresolved. V was trimmed by 2 bases and J by 2 bases, leaving 11 bases between them. The CDR3 length is 15 residues. From germline, CDR1 is SGHRS and CDR2 YFSETQ. The CDR3 region is CASSFSQSRNQPQHF. CDR3 sequence (DNA): TGCGCCAGCAGCTTTAGTCAGTCCCGCAATCAGCCCCAGCATTTT.

The V and J genes are TRBV5-6 and TRBJ2-7; 7 bases are a match to TRBD1. The CDR3 is made up of 13 amino acids. From germline, CDR1 is SGHDT and CDR2 YYEEEE. V dropped 4 bases and J dropped 3; count of bases not matched to a gene: 4. The CDR3 DNA reads TGTGCCAGCAGCCTAGGACAGGACTACGAGCAGTACTTC. This codes for CASSLGQDYEQYF.

The chain links TRBV13 to TRBJ1-1; TRBD1 might be the D (5 bases). This CDR3 comprises 14 residues. Germline V gene lookup returns CDR1 PRHDT and CDR2 FYEKMQ (reference sequence). Trimming took 5 bases from V and 3 from J, leaving 13 bases between them. For the CDR3, the DNA is TGTGCCAGCAGCCCCTTGAGGGGTGACACTGAAGCTTTCTTT. This sequence encodes CASSPLRGDTEAFF.

J is TRBJ2-7 and V is TRBV13; possible D gene TRBD1, 6 bases. The germline gives CDR1 PRHDT, CDR2 FYEKMQ (reference sequence). V was pared by 3 bases and J by 2 bases, with 11 bases between. The CDR3 has 14 residues. The CDR3 DNA sequence: TGTGCCAGCAGCTTCAGGACAGCAGCCTACGAGCAGTACTTC. This translates into CASSFRTAAYEQYF.

The J gene is TRBJ2-1, the V gene TRBV10-2; 8 bases align to TRBD2. The CDR3 spans 16 residues. Losses at the gene ends were 0 bases for V and 7 bases for J; bases not matched to a gene: 8. Per the germline V gene, CDR1 is WSHSY and CDR2 is SAAADI. The CDR3 DNA reads as TGCGCCAGCAGTGAGTCGGTCGGGGGGGCGAGGAATGAGCAGTTCTTC. Its translation is CASSESVGGARNEQFF.

The rearrangement links TRBV29-1 to TRBJ1-2; D ambiguous. Germline loops: CDR1 SQVTM, CDR2 ANQGSEA. The CDR3 runs to 12 residues. CDR3 coding DNA: TGCGGGGTGGACCCTCGGGACTATGGCTACACCTTC. Its translation: CGVDPRDYGYTF.